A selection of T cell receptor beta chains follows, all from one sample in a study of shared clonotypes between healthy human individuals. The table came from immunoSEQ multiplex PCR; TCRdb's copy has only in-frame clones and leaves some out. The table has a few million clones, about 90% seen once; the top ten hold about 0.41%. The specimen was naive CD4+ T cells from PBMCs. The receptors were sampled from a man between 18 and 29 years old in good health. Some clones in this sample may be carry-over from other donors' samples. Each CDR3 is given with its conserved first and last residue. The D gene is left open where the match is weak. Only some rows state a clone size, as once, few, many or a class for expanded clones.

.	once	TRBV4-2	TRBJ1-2	CASSQGAFSGNGYTF	TGTGCCAGCAGCCAAGGGGCGTTCTCTGGGAATGGCTACACCTTC
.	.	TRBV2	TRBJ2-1	CASSETRSSYNEQFF	TGTGCCAGCAGTGAAACTAGAAGCTCCTACAATGAGCAGTTCTTC
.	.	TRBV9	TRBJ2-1	CASSVVGAQDEQFF	TGTGCCAGCAGCGTAGTAGGGGCCCAAGATGAGCAGTTCTTC
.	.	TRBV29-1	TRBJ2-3	CSAQTGAYTDTQYF	TGCAGCGCTCAGACCGGGGCCTACACAGATACGCAGTATTTT
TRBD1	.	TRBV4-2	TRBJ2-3	CASSLLLQGDTDTQYF	TGTGCCAGCAGCCTACTTCTACAGGGGGACACAGATACGCAGTATTTT
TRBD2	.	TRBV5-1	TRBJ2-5	CASSRGLADQETQYF	TGCGCCAGCAGCCGAGGACTAGCGGACCAAGAGACCCAGTACTTC
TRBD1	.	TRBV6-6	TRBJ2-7	CASRQGPYEQYF	TGTGCCAGTAGACAGGGCCCCTACGAGCAGTACTTC
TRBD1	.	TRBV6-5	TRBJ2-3	CASSLTGTGDTQYF	TGTGCCAGCAGTTTGACAGGGACGGGGGATACGCAGTATTTT
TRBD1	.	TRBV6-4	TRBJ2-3	CASKGQAGADTQYF	TGTGCCAGCAAAGGACAGGCAGGGGCAGATACGCAGTATTTT
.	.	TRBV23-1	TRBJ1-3	CAGRRGNTIYF	TGCGCCGGTCGGCGCGGAAACACCATATATTTT
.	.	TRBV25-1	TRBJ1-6	CASSPARQHNSPLHF	TGTGCCAGCAGCCCAGCCAGGCAGCATAATTCACCCCTCCACTTT
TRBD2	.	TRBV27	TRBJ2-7	CASSNSGRVPYEQYF	TGTGCCAGCAGCAATAGCGGGAGAGTCCCCTACGAGCAGTACTTC
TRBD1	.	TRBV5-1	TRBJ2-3	CASSSGMTGGRTDTQYF	TGCGCCAGCAGCTCGGGGATGACAGGGGGCCGCACAGATACGCAGTATTTT
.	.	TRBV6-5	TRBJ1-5	CASRSTRKNQPQHF	TGTGCCAGCAGGTCGACACGGAAAAATCAGCCCCAGCATTTT
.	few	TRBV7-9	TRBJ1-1	CASSKAPAGVNTEAFF	TGTGCCAGCAGCAAAGCCCCCGCAGGGGTGAACACTGAAGCTTTCTTT
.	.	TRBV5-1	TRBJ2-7	CASRTQTDSYEQYF	TGCGCCAGCAGAACCCAGACAGACTCCTACGAGCAGTACTTC
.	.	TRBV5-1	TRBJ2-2	CASSLGTNTGELFF	TGCGCCAGCAGCTTGGGGACCAACACCGGGGAGCTGTTTTTT
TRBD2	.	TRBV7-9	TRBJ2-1	CASSPRLGRGPSYNEQFF	TGTGCCAGCAGCCCGAGATTGGGGAGGGGCCCCTCCTACAATGAGCAGTTCTTC
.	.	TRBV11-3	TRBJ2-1	CASSLTGSYNEQFF	TGTGCCAGCAGCTTAACGGGTAGCTACAATGAGCAGTTCTTC
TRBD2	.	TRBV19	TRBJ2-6	CASSIETGTTAFWSNVLTF	TGTGCCAGTAGTATAGAAACCGGGACTACCGCCTTCTGGTCCAACGTCCTGACTTTC
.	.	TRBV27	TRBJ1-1	CASSLPGLTEAFF	TGTGCCAGCAGTTTACCAGGCCTCACTGAAGCTTTCTTT
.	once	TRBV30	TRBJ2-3	CASARDTSSTDTQYF	TGTGCCAGTGCCCGGGACACATCTAGCACAGATACGCAGTATTTT
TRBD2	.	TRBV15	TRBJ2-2	CATSRDPRREGIGELFF	TGTGCCACCAGCAGAGATCCGCGGCGGGAGGGGATCGGGGAGCTGTTTTTT
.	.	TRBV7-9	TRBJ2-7	CASSESWEAPYEQYF	TGTGCCAGCAGCGAGTCCTGGGAGGCCCCCTACGAGCAGTACTTC
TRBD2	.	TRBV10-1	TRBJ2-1	CASTVWLAGRDEQFF	TGCGCCAGCACCGTTTGGTTAGCGGGCAGAGATGAGCAGTTCTTC